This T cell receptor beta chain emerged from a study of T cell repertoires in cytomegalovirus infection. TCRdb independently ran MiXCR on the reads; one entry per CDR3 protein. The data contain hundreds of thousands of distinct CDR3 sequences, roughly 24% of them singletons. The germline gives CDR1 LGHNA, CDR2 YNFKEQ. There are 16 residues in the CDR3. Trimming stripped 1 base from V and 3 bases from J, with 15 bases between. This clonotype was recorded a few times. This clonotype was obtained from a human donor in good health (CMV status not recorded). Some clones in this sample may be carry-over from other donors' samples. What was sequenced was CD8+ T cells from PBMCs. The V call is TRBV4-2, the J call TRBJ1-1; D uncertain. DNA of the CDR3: TGTGCCAGCAGCCAAGGGGGTAGGGTCCGGTACACTGAAGCTTTCTTT. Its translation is CASSQGGRVRYTEAFF.